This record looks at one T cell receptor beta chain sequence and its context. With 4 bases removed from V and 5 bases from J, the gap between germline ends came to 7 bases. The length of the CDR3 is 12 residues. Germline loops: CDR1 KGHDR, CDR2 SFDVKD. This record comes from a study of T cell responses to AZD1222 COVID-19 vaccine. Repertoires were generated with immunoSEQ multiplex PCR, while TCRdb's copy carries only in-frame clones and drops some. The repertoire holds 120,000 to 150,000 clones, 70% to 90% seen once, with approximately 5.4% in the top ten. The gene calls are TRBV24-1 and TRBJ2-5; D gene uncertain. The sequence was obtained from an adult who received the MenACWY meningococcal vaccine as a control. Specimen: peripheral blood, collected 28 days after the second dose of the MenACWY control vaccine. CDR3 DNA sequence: TGTGCCACCAGTGACCCGATCGAGACCCAGTACTTC. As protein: CATSDPIETQYF.